The clone carrying this T cell receptor (beta chain) was counted only a few times. Its antigen is not known. Trimming pared 6 bases from V and 4 bases from J, leaving 25 bases between. Germline V gives CDR1 SQVTM, CDR2 ANQGSEA. The CDR3 is made up of 16 amino acids. Researchers collected roughly 9.8 milliliters of peripheral blood from every single donor. This sample stems from a study of blood T cells in healthy people across ages. Study-level points and caveats: Diversity of TCR beta correlated strongly with naive T cell percentage.

A second PCR, run for roughly 7 to 11 cycles, used a sample-barcoded 5' primer plus a J-beta primer mix. TCRdb recomputed calls from the 5' RACE reads with MiXCR, one row per CDR3 protein. The sample includes over 600,000 distinct CDR3 sequences, around half of them seen just once. This chain uses TRBV29-1 with TRBJ2-7; D tentatively fits TRBD1 or TRBD2 (5 bases each). The sample taken for sequencing was blood. The sequence derives from an elderly man in good health. CDR3 loop: CSVAAKPGTVSYEQYF. CDR3 coding DNA: TGCAGCGTCGCAGCAAAGCCCGGGACGGTGAGTTACGAGCAGTACTTC.